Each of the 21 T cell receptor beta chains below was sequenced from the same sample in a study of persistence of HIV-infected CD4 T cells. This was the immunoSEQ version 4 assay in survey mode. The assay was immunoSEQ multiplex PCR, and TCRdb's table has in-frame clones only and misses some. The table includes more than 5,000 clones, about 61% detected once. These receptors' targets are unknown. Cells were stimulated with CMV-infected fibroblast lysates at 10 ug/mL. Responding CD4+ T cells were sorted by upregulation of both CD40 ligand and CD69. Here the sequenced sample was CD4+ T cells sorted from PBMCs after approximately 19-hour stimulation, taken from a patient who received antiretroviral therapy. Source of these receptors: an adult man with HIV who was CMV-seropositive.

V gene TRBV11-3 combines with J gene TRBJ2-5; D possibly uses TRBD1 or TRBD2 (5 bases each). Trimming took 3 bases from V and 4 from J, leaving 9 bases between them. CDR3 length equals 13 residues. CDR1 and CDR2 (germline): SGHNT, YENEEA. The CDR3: CASSFSGGETQYF. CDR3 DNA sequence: TGTGCCAGCAGCTTTTCTGGGGGAGAGACCCAGTACTTC.

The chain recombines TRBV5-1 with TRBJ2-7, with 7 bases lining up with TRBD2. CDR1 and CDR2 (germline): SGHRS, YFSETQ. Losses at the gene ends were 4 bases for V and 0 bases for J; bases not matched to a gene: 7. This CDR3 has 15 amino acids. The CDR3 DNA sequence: TGCGCCAGCAGCCCTCGATCGGGAGGCTCCTACGAGCAGTACTTC. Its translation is CASSPRSGGSYEQYF.

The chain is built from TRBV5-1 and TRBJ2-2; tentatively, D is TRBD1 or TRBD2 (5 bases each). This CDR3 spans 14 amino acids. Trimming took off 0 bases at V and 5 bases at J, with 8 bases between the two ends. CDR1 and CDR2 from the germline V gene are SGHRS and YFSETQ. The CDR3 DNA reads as TGCGCCAGCAGCTTGGATGGGGGTACCGGGGAGCTGTTTTTT. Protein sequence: CASSLDGGTGELFF.

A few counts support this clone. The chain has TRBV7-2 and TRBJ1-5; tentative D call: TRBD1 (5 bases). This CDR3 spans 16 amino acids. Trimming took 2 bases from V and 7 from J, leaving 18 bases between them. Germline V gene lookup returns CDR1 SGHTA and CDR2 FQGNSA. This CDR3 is CASSLWGRGSGQPQHF. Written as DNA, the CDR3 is TGTGCCAGCAGCTTATGGGGCCGAGGGTCCGGGCAGCCCCAGCATTTT.

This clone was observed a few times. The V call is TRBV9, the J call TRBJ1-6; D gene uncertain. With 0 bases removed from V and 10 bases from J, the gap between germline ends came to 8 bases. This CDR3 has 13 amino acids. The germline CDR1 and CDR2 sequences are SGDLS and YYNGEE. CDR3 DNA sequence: TGTGCCAGCAGCGTAGCGACATGGTCACCCCTCCACTTT. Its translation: CASSVATWSPLHF.

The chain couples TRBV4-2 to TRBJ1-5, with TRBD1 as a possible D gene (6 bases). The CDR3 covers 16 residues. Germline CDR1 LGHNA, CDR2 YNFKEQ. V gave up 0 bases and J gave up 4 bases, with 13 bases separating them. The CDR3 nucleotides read TGTGCCAGCAGCCAAGATAGGGCAGGGGAAAATCAGCCCCAGCATTTT. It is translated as CASSQDRAGENQPQHF.

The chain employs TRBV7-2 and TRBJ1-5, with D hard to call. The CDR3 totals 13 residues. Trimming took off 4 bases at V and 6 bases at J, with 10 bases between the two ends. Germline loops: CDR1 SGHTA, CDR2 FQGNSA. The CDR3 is CASSSRAGQPQHF. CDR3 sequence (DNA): TGTGCCAGCAGCTCCCGGGCAGGTCAGCCCCAGCATTTT.

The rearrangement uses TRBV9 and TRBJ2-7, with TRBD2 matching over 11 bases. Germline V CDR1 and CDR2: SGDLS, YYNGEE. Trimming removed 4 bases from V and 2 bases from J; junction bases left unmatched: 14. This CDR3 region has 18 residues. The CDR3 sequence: CASSPYALAGGPAYEQYF. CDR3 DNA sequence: TGTGCCAGCAGCCCCTATGCTCTAGCGGGGGGACCCGCCTACGAGCAGTACTTC.

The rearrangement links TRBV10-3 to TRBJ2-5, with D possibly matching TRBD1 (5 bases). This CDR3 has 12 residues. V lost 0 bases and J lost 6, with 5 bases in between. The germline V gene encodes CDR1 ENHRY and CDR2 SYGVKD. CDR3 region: CAISESGQTQYF. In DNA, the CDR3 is TGTGCCATCAGTGAGTCGGGGCAGACCCAGTACTTC.

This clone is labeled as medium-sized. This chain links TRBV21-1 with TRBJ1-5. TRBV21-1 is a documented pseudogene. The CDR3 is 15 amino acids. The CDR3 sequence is CASSKVEGASQPQHF. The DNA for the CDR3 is TGTGCCAGCAGCAAAGTGGAGGGAGCTAGTCAGCCCCAGCATTTT.

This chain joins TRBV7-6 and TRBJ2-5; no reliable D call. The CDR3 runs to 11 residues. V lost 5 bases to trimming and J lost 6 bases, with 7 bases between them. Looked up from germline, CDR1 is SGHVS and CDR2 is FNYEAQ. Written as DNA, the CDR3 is TGTGCCAGCAGCCGCACACAGACCCAGTACTTC. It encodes CASSRTQTQYF.

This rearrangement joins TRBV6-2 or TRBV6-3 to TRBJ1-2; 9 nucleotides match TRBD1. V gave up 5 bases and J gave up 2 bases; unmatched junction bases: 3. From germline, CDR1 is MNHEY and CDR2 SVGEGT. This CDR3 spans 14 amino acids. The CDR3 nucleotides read TGTGCCAGCAGTCTCGGACAGGGGAACTATGGCTACACCTTC. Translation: CASSLGQGNYGYTF.

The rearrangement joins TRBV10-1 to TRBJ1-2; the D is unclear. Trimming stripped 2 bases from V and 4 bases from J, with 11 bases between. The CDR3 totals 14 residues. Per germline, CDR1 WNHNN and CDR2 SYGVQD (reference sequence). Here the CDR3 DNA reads TGCGCCAGCAGTGAGAGCTTAGGTGGCTATGGCTACACCTTC. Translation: CASSESLGGYGYTF.

The chain's CDR3 is CASSLGHSYPGQGGEQYF. CDR3 bases: TGTGCCAGCAGCCTAGGTCACAGTTATCCGGGACAGGGAGGCGAGCAGTACTTC. The chain couples TRBV5-4 to TRBJ2-7, with 9 bases fitting TRBD1. This CDR3 is 18 amino acids long. V trimming: 4 bases; J trimming: 6 bases; junction bases outside the gene matches: 20. The germline V gene has CDR1 SGHNT and CDR2 YYREEE (reference sequence). The whole variable domain, filled in from reference TRBV5-4 and TRBJ2-7, reads ETGVTQSPTHLIKTRGQQVTLRCSSQSGHNTVSWYQQALGQGPQFIFQYYREEENGRGNFPPRFSGLQFPNYSSELNVNALELDDSALYLCASSLGHSYPGQGGEQYFGPGTRLTVT.

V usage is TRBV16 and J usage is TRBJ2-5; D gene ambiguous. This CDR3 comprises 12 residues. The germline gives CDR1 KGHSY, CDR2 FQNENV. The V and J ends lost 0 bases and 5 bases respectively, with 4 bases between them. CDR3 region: CASSQSKETQYF. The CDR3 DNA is TGTGCCAGCAGCCAATCGAAGGAGACCCAGTACTTC.

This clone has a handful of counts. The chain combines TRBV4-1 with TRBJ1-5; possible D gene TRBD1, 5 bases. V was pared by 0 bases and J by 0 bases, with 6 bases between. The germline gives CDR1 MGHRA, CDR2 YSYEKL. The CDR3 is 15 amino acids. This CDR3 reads CASSQEGRSNQPQHF. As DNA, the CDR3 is TGCGCCAGCAGCCAAGAGGGGCGTAGCAATCAGCCCCAGCATTTT.

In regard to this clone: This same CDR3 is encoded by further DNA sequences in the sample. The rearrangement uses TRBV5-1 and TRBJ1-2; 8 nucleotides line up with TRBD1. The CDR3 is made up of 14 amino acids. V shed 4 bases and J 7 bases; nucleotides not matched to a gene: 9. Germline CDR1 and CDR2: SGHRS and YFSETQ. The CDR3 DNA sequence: TGCGCCAGCAGCCTGGCCGGGACAGGAGGTGGCTACACCTTC. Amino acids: CASSLAGTGGGYTF.

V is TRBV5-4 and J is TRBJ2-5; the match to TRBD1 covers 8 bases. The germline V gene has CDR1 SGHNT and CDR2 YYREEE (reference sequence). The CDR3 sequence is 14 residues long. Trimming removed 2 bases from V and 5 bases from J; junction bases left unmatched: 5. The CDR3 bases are TGTGCCAGCAGCTTCGGACAGGGATTGGAGACCCAGTACTTC. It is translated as CASSFGQGLETQYF.

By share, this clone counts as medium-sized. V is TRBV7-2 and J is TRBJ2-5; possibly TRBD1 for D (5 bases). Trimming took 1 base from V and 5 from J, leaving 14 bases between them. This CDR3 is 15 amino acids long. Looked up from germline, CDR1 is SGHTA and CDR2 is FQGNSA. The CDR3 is CASSLGGLLGETQYF. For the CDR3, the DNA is TGTGCCAGCAGCTTAGGGGGCCTCTTGGGGGAGACCCAGTACTTC.

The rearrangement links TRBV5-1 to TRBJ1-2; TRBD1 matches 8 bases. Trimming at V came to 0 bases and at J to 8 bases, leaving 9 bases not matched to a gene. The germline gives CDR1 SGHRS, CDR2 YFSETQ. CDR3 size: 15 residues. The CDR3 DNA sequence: TGCGCCAGCAGCTTGGCCTCGGGACAGGTGGAAGGCTACACCTTC. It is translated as CASSLASGQVEGYTF.

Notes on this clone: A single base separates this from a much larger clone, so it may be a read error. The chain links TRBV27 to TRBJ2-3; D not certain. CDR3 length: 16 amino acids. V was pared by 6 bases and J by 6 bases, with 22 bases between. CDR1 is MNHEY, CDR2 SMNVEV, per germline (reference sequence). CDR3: CASRSLAVTTFDTQYF. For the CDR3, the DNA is TGTGCCAGCAGGTCCCTGGCTGTGACCACCTTTGATACGCAGTATTTT.